Described below is a single T cell receptor beta chain sequence and its context. Its antigen is undetermined. Produced via immunoSEQ multiplex PCR; TCRdb's table is partial and in-frame only. This sample has tens of thousands of clones, with more than 80% found just once. The data derive from a study of graft-versus-host responses after intestinal transplantation. At the level of the study: After anti-thymocyte globulin induction, recipients took tacrolimus and steroids for around 3 years.

Regarding the study as a whole: Allografts from individuals with graft-donor T cell macrochimerism displayed high graft-versus-host to host-versus-graft clonal ratios.

CDR1 is SGDLS, CDR2 YYNGEE, per germline. This CDR3 comprises 15 residues. V gave up 2 bases and J gave up 7 bases; unmatched junction bases: 5. V is TRBV9 and J is TRBJ2-1, with 11 bases fitting TRBD2. The TCR originated in a human donor who received an intestinal transplant. The material sequenced was unstimulated CD8+ T cells sorted from spleen or lymph node cells, taken before intestinal transplant. DNA of the CDR3: TGTGCCAGCAGCGTTACTAGCGGGAGAGGAAATGAGCAGTTCTTC. This encodes CASSVTSGRGNEQFF.